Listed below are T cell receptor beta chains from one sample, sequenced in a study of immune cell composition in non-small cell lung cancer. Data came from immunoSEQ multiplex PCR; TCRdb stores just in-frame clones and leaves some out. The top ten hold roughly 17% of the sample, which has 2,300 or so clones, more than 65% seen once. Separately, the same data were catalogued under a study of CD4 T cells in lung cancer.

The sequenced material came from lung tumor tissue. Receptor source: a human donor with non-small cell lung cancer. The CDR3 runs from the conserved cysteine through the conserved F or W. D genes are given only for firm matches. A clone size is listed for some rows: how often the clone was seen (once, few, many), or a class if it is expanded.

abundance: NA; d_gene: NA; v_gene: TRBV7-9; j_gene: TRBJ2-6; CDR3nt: TGTGCCATAGACAGAGGCAACTCTGGGGCCAACGTCCTGACTTTC; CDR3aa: CAIDRGNSGANVLTF
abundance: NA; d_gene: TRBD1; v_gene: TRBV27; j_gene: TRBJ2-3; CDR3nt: TGTGCCAGCAGTTTCGGGACAGGGGGATCAGATACGCAGTATTTT; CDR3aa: CASSFGTGGSDTQYF
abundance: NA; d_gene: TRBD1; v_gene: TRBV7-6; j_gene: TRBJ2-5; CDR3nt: TGTGCCAGCAGCTTAGGTTGGACAGGTCTATGGTACTTC; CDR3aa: CASSLGWTGLWYF
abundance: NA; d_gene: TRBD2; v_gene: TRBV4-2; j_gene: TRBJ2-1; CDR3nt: TGTGCCAGCAGCCCCCTAGGGGCGGGAGCTTACAATGAGCAGTTCTTC; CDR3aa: CASSPLGAGAYNEQFF
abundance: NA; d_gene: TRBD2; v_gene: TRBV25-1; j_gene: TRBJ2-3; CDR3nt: TGTGCCAGCAGACTAGCGGGTCCGGTGACAGATACGCAGTATTTT; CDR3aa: CASRLAGPVTDTQYF
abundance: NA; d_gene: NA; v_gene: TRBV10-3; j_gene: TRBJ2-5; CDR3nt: TGTGCCATCAGTGAGGTTAGCCCGGGGACCCAGTACTTC; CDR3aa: CAISEVSPGTQYF
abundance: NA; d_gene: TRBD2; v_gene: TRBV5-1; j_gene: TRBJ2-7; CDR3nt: TGCGCCAGCAGCGGAGCGGGAGACTTTAACGAGCAGTACTTC; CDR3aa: CASSGAGDFNEQYF
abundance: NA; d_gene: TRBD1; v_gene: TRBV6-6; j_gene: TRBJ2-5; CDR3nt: TGTGCCAGCAGATACAGGGGGGAGACCCAGTACTTC; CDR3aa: CASRYRGETQYF
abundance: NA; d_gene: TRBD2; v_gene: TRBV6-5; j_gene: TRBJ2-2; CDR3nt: TGTGCCAGCGAACTGGAAGCGGGAGGCACCGGGGAGCTGTTTTTT; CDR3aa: CASELEAGGTGELFF
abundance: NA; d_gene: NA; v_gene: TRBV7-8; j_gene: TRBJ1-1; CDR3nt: TGTGCCAGCAGCTTAGTATCAGGGTGGATGAACACTGAAGCTTTCTTT; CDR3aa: CASSLVSGWMNTEAFF
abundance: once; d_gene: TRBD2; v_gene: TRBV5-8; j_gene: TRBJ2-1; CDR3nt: TGTGCCAGCAGCCTAAAAAGCGGGGGGAAGTTCTTC; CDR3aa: CASSLKSGGKFF
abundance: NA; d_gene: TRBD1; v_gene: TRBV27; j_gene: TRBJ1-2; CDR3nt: TGTGCCAGCAGACTGGCCGGGACAGATGGCTACACCTTC; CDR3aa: CASRLAGTDGYTF
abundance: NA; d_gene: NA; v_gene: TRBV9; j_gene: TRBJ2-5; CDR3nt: TGTGCCAGCAGCCCAGGACAGCTCCCGACCCAAGAGACCCAGTACTTC; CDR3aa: CASSPGQLPTQETQYF
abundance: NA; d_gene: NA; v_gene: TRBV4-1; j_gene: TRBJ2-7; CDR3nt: TGCGCCAGCAGCCAAACAGCGGGCCTTGGTTCGTACGAGCAGTACTTC; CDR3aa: CASSQTAGLGSYEQYF
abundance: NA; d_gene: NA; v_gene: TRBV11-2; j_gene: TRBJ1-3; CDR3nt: TGTGCCAGCAGCTTAGATCAGGGCGTCGGCACCATATATTTT; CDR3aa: CASSLDQGVGTIYF
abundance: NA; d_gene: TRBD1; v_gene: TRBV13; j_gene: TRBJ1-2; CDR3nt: TGTGCCAGCAGTTGGATTACGGCGGGACAGGGCCATGGCTACACCTTC; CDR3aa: CASSWITAGQGHGYTF
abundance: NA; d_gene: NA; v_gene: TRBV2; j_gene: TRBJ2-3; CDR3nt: TGTGCCAGCAGAACGAACCAGGGTGCCGATACGCAGTATTTT; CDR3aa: CASRTNQGADTQYF
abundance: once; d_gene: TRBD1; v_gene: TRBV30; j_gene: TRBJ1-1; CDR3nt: TGTGCCGTCACCCCTCACAGGGGAGGGAACACTGAAGCTTTCTTT; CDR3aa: CAVTPHRGGNTEAFF
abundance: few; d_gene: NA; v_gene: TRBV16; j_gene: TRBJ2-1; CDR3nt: TGTGCCAGCAGCCAATGGGAAAGACAGGACTACAATGAGCAGTTCTTC; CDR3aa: CASSQWERQDYNEQFF
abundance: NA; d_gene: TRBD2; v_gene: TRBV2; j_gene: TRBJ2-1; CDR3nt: TGTGCCAGCAGTGAATTGACTAGCGGGGCCTACAATGAGCAGTTCTTC; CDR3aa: CASSELTSGAYNEQFF
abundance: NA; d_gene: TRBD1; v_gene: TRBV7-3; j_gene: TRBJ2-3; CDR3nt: TGTGCCAGCAGCTTAGGGGTGAACAGGGGACCAGATACGCAGTATTTT; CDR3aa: CASSLGVNRGPDTQYF
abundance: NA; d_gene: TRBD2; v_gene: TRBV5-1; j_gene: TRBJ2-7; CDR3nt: TGCGCCAGCAGGCCGGGACTAGCGGGAGACGAGCAGTACTTC; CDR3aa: CASRPGLAGDEQYF
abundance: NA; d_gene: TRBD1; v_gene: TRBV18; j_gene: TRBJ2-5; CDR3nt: TGTGCCAGCTCACCATATCGGACAGGGGGAGAGACCCAGTACTTC; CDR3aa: CASSPYRTGGETQYF
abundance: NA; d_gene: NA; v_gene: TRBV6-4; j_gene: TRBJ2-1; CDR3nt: TGTGCCAGCAGTGACAAGGGGGAGGGCTACAATGAGCAGTTCTTC; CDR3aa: CASSDKGEGYNEQFF
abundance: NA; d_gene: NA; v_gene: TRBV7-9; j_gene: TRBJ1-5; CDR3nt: TGTGCCAGCAGCCACGTCGGAGGGAATAGGGGCAATCAGCCCCAGCATTTT; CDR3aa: CASSHVGGNRGNQPQHF
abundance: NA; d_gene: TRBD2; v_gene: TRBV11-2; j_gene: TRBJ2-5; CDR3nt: TGTGCCAGCAGTTCTCCGGGACTAGCGGAAGAGACCCAGTACTTC; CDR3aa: CASSSPGLAEETQYF
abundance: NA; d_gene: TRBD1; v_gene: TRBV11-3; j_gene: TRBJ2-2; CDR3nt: TGTGCCAGCAGCTACCGGACAGGAACCACCGGGGAGCTGTTTTTT; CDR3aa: CASSYRTGTTGELFF